This T cell receptor beta chain was recorded in a study of prognosis after radiotherapy for stage I lung cancer (dated by TCRdb to the early 2020s). Context from the whole study: Between early 2018 and 2019, under 20 stage I NSCLC patients were enrolled in Nanjing, China. Squamous cell carcinoma histology was identified in roughly seven patients, and adenocarcinoma histology was identified in more than ten patients. No patient received concurrent therapy alongside SBRT. All patients were regarded as medically inoperable, because of comorbidities in roughly twelve patients and refusal of surgery in several patients. Using image-guided IMRT or VMAT, SBRT was delivered in 3 to 5 fractions at a biologically effective dose of at least 100 Gy. Of the enrolled patients, 11 to 15 had newly diagnosed primary stage I lung tumors, while roughly 5 had oligometastatic NSCLC following surgical resection of the primary tumor. Peripheral blood TCR beta repertoires were profiled in stage I NSCLC patients before and after stereotactic body radiotherapy, and the repertoires were related to distant failure. The study sequenced approximately 38 blood samples from 19 patients, one before and one after SBRT per patient. About 20% of the 19 patients developed distant metastases after SBRT, at a median of roughly seven months; the other 15 showed no significant progression. Ages in the cohort of about a dozen men and about six women ranged from roughly 50 to 85 years, with a median of 74. General conclusions and limits of the study: None of the reported P values were adjusted for multiple comparisons. The study was limited by the small cohort and short follow-up, and independent validation of the study findings is required. No determination of tumor specificity was made for expanded TCR clones. After SBRT, the number of unique TCR clones decreased (median about 9,900 before versus 6,500 to 7,000 after; Wilcoxon paired P=0.011). TRBV and TRBJ usage frequencies reportedly differed by metastasis status, in two V genes at baseline and in ten or so V and two J genes after SBRT. Post-SBRT Shannon entropy and its change from baseline were lower in patients who developed distant metastases; baseline Shannon entropy was not associated with metastases.

CDR1 and CDR2 are drawn from the germline V gene: MNHNS, SASEGT. Trimming costs V 6 bases and J 1 base, and their ends lie 12 bases apart. Reading from cysteine to phenylalanine, the CDR3 counts 14 amino acids. Only the CDR3 region is kept as DNA, spanning 42 bases read in frame from base 1. This clonotype was seen ten or more times. Its antigen remains unidentified. Base quality data are lacking; no much larger clone is found one base away. Two rounds of multiplex PCR were performed to amplify the TCR beta CDR3 region from genomic DNA. The first PCR round used primers specific to each TRBV and TRBJ gene, with sequences filed in Chinese patent CN105087789A. Universal primers were used in the second PCR round. The Roche High Pure PCR Template Preparation Kit was used to extract genomic DNA from frozen PBMCs. Paired-end sequencing with 151 bp reads was performed on the libraries using an Illumina HiSeq 3000. The study's processing was this. Raw reads lacking the multiplex PCR primer sequences were removed with CutAdapt. Using PEAR, the high-quality paired reads were merged into contigs. By aligning each contig to reference sequences, MiXCR assigned the TRB V, D and J gene segments to that contig. To remove sequencing errors, CDR3 sequences were clustered according to base quality and sequence similarity. Diversity was measured as Shannon entropy normalized by the natural log of productive TCR sequence number. One minus Shannon entropy divided by the natural log of the number of unique clonotypes was used as the definition of clonality. The Youden index of ROC curves was used to select progression-free survival cut-offs for repertoire metrics, and analyses were performed in R 3.5.3. In-frame beta chains were kept once TCRdb had trimmed the public reads at Q25 with fastp and called clones with MiXCR. When rows share a CDR3 protein, they turn into one entry using the most common DNA and genes. V and J calls and clone size were set by TCRdb, not the authors. For this sample the table gives under 25,000 distinct CDR3 sequences, of which approximately 46% were detected only once. In total, the top ten clones hold 32% of the sample.

All patients had node-negative disease on CT and PET/CT, and none had a history of other malignancies or had previously received chemotherapy or radiotherapy. At each of two time points, roughly 5.7 milliliters of peripheral venous blood were collected into EDTA tubes. Ficoll-Paque Plus density-gradient centrifugation was used to isolate PBMCs. Samples were stored at -80°C immediately after collection until analysis. The rearrangement combines TRBV6-1 with TRBJ1-1, with the D gene uncertain. The clonotype comes from a donor over 45 with non-small cell lung cancer. Sequences were derived from PBMCs, sampled before or after stereotactic body radiation therapy (not recorded which). At the DNA level, the sequence is TGTGCCAGCAGCCCCAAGGATGAGAACACTGAAGCTTTCTTT. This translates into CASSPKDENTEAFF.